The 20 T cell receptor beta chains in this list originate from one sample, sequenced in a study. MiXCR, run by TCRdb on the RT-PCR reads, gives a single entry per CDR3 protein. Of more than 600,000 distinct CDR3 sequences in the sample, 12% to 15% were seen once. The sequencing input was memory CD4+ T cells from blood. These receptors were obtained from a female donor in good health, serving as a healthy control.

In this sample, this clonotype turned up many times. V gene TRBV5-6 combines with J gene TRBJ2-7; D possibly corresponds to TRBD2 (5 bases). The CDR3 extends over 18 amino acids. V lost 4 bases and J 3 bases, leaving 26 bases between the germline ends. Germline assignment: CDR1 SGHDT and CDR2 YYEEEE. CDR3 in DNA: TGTGCCAGCAGCCTTTTTGGGTCGGGATTGGGTGGGCTCTACGAGCAGTACTTC. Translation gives CASSLFGSGLGGLYEQYF.

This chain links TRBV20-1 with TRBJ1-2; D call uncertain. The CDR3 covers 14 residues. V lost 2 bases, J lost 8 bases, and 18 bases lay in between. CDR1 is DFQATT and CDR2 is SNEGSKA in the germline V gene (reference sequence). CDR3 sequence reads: CSARTLHSTWGYTF. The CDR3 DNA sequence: TGCAGTGCTAGAACCTTACACTCAACTTGGGGCTACACCTTC.

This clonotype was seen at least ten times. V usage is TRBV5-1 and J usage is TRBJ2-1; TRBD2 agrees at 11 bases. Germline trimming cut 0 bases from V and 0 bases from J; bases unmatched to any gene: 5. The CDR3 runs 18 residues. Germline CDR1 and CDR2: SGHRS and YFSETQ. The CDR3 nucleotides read TGCGCCAGCAGCTTGGTTACTAGCGGGAGCAGCTCCTACAATGAGCAGTTCTTC. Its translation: CASSLVTSGSSSYNEQFF.

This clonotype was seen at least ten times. CDR3 nucleotides: TGTGCCAGCAGACCTATCCTGAGTAGCGAGATGACCTACGAGCAGTACTTC. Its protein product is CASRPILSSEMTYEQYF. This chain links TRBV28 with TRBJ2-7, with a weak D call TRBD2 (5 bases). Per the germline V gene, CDR1 is MDHEN and CDR2 is SYDVKM. Trimming took 6 bases from V and 2 from J, leaving 23 bases between them. This CDR3 comprises 17 residues.

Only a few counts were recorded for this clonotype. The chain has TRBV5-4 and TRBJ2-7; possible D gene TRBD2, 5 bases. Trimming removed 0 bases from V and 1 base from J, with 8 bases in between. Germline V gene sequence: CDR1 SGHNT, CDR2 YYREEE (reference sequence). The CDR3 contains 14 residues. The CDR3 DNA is TGTGCCAGCAGCTTGGGCAGCGGATCCTACGAGCAGTACTTC. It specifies CASSLGSGSYEQYF.

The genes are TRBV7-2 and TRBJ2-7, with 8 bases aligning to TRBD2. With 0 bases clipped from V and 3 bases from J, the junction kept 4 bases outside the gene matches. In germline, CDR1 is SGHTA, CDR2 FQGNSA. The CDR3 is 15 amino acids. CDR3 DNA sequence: TGTGCCAGCAGCTTAGCAAGCGGGAGTATCTACGAGCAGTACTTC. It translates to CASSLASGSIYEQYF.

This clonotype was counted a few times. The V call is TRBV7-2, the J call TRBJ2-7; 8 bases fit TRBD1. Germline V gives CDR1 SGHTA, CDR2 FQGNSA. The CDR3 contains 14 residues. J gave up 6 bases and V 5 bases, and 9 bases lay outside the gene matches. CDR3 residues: CASSLRTGSPEQYF. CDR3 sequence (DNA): TGTGCCAGCAGCCTCCGGACAGGGAGTCCCGAGCAGTACTTC.

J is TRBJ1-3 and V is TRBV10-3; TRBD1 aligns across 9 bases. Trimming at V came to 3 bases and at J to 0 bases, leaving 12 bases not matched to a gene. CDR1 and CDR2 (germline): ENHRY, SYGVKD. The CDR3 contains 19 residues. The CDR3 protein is CAISEALVTDRGSGNTIYF. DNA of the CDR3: TGTGCCATCAGTGAAGCGCTCGTTACGGACAGGGGCTCTGGAAACACCATATATTTT.

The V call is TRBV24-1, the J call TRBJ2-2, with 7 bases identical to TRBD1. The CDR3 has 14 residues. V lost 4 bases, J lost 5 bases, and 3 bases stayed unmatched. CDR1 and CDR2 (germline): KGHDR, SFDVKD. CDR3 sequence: CATSEGGATGELFF. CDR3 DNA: TGTGCCACCAGTGAAGGGGGCGCGACCGGGGAGCTGTTTTTT.

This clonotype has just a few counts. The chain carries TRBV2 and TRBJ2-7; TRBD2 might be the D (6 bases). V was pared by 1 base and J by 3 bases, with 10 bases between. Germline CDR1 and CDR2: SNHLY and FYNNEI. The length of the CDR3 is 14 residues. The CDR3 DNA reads TGTGCCAGCAGTGAAGTTGGAGGGAGCTACGAGCAGTACTTC. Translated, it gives CASSEVGGSYEQYF.

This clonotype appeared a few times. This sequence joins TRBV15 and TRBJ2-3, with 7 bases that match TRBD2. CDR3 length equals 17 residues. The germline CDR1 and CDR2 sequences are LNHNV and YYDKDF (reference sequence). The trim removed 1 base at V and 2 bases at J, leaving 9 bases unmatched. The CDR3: CATSRVLSLAATDTQYF. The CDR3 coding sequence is TGTGCCACCAGCAGAGTATTATCGCTAGCGGCCACAGATACGCAGTATTTT.

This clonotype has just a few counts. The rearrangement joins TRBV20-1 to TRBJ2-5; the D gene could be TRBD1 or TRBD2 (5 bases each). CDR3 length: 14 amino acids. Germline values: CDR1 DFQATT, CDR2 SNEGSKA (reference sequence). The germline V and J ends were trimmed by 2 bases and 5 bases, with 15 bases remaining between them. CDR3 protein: CSARKGPPGETQYF. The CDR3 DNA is TGCAGTGCTAGAAAGGGACCCCCCGGGGAGACCCAGTACTTC.

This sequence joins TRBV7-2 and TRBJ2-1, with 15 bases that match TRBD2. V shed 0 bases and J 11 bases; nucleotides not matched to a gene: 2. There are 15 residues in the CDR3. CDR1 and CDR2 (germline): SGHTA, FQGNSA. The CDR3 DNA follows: TGTGCCAGCAGCTTAGCCGGGACTAGCGGGAGGAAGCAGTTCTTC. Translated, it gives CASSLAGTSGRKQFF.

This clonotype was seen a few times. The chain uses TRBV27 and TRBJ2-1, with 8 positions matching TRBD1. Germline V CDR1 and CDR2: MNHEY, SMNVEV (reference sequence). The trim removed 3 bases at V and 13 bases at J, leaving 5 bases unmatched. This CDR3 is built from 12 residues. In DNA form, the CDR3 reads TGTGCCAGCAGTTTGATTGGACAGGGTCAGTTCTTC. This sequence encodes CASSLIGQGQFF.

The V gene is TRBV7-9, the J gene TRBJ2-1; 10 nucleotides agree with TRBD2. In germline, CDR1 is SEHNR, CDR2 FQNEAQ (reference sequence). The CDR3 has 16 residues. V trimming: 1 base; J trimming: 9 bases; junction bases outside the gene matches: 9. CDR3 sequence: CASSLGPAGGLGEQFF. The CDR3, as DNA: TGTGCCAGCAGCTTAGGCCCAGCGGGAGGGCTGGGTGAGCAGTTCTTC.

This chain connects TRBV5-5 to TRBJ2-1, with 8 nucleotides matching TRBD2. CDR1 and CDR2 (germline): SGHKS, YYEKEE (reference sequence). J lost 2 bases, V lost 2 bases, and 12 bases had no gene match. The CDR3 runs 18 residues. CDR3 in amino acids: CASSLFLAGGQPYNEQFF. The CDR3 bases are TGTGCCAGCAGCTTATTTCTCGCGGGAGGTCAACCCTACAATGAGCAGTTCTTC.

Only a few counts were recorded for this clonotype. The CDR3 DNA sequence: TGTGCCAGCAGCACTTGGACATCGGTGGGATATGGCTACACCTTC. This translates into CASSTWTSVGYGYTF. The V and J genes are TRBV5-4 and TRBJ1-2; TRBD1 is a possible D gene (5 bases). The germline V gene has CDR1 SGHNT and CDR2 YYREEE (reference sequence). Trimming stripped 4 bases from V and 5 bases from J, with 18 bases between. The CDR3 length is 15 residues.

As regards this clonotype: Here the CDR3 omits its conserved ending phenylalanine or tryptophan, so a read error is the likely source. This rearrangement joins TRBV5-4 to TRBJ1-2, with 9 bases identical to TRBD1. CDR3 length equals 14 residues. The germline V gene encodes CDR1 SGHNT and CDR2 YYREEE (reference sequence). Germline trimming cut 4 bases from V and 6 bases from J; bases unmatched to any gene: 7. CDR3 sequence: CASSQGQGLHGYTL. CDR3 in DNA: TGTGCCAGCAGCCAAGGACAGGGGTTACATGGCTACACCCTC.

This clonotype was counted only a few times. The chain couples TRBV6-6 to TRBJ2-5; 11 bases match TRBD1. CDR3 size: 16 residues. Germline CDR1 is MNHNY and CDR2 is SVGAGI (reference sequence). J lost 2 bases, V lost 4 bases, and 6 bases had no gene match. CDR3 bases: TGTGCCAGCAGTTTGTATGGGACAGGGGGGCAAGAGACCCAGTACTTC. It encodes CASSLYGTGGQETQYF.

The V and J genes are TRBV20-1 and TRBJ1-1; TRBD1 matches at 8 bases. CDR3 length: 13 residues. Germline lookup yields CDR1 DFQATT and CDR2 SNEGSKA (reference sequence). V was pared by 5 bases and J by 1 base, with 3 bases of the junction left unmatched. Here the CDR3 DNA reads TGCAGTGCTTCTGGACAGGGGAACACTGAAGCTTTCTTT. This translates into CSASGQGNTEAFF.